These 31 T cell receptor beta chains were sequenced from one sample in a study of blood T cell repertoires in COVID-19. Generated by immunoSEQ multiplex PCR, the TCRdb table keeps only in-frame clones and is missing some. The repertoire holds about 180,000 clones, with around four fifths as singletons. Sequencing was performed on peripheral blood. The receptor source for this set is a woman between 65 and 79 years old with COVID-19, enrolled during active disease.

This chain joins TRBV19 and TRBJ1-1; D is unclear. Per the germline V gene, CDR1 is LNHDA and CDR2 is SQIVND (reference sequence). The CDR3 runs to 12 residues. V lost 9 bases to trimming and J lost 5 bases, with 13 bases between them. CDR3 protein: CASYSAKTEAFF. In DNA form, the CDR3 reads TGTGCCAGCTACTCTGCGAAAACTGAAGCTTTCTTT. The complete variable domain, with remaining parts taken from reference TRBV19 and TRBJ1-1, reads DGGITQSPKYLFRKEGQNVTLSCEQNLNHDAMYWYRQDPGQGLRLIYYSQIVNDFQKGDIAEGYSVSREKKESFPLTVTSAQKNPTAFYLCASYSAKTEAFFGQGTRLTVV.

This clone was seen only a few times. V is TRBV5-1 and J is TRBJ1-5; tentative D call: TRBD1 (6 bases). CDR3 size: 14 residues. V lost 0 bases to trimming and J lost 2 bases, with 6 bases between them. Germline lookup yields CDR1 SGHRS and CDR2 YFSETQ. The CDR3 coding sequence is TGCGCCAGCAGCTTGGCAGGGGGCAATCAGCCCCAGCATTTT. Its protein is CASSLAGGNQPQHF.

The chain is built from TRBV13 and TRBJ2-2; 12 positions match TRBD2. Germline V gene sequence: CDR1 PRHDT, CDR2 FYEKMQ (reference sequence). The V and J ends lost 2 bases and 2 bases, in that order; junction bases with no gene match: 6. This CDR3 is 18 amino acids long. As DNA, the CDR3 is TGTGCCAGCAGCTTACCCGAACTAGCGGGAGGCAACACCGGGGAGCTGTTTTTT. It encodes CASSLPELAGGNTGELFF.

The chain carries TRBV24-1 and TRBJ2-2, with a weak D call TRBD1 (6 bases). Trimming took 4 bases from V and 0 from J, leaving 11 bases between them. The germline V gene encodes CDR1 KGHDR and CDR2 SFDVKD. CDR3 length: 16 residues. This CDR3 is CATSDPGQANTGELFF. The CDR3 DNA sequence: TGTGCCACCAGTGACCCGGGACAAGCGAACACCGGGGAGCTGTTTTTT.

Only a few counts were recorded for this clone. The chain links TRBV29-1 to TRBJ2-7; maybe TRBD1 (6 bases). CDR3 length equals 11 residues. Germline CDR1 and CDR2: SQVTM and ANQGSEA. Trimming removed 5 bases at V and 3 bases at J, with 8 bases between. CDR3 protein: CSVTQGYEQYF. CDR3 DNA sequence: TGCAGCGTTACACAGGGCTACGAGCAGTACTTC.

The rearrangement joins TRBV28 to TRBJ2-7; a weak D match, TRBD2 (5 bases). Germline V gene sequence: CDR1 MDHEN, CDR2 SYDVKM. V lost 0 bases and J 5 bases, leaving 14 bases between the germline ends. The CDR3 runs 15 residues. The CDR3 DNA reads TGTGCCAGCAGTTTATGGCGGGCCGATCGGAACGAGCAGTACTTC. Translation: CASSLWRADRNEQYF.

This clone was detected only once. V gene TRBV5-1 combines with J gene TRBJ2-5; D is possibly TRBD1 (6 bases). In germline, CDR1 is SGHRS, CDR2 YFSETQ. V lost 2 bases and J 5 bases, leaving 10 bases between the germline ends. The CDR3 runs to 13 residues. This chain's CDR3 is CASSFRGRETQYF. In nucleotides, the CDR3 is TGCGCCAGCAGCTTCAGGGGAAGGGAGACCCAGTACTTC.

The CDR3 spells CASSQASGRNYEQFF. In nucleotides, the CDR3 is TGTGCCAGCAGCCAGGCTAGCGGGAGGAACTATGAGCAGTTCTTC. The V gene is TRBV14, the J gene TRBJ2-1; 11 bases align to TRBD2. The junction had 6 bases not matched to a gene; V was cut back by 3 bases and J by 8 bases. CDR3 size: 15 residues. Germline loops: CDR1 SGHDN, CDR2 FVKESK. Together with reference TRBV14 and TRBJ2-1, the CDR3 gives the full variable domain: EAGVTQFPSHSVIEKGQTVTLRCDPISGHDNLYWYRRVMGKEIKFLLHFVKESKQDESGMPNNRFLAERTGGTYSTLKVQPAELEDSGVYFCASSQASGRNYEQFFGPGTRLTVL.

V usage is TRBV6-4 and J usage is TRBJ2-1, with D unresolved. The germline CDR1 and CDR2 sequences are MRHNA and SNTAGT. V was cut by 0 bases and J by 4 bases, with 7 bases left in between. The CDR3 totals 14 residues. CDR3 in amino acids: CASSDSNRYNEQFF. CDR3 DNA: TGTGCCAGCAGTGACTCCAATAGATACAATGAGCAGTTCTTC.

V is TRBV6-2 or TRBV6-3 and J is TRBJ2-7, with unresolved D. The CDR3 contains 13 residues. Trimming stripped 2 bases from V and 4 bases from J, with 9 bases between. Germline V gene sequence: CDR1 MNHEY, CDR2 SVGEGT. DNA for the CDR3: TGTGCCAGCAGTTACCGCTCGGAGTACGAGCAGTACTTC. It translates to CASSYRSEYEQYF.

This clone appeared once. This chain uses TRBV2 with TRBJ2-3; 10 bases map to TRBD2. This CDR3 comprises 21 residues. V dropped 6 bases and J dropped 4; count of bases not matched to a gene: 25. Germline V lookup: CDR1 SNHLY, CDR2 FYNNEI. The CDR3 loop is CASSALGSGRLDWRFPDTQYF. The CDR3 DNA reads TGTGCCAGCAGCGCATTGGGTAGCGGGAGGCTTGATTGGCGATTCCCAGATACGCAGTATTTT.

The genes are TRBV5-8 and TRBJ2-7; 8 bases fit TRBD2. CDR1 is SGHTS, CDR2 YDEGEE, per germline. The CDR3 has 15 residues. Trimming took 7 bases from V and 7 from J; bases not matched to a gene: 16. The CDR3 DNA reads TGTGCCAGCGGGGCAACTAGCGGCCTTCGTCGGGAGCAGTACTTC. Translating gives CASGATSGLRREQYF. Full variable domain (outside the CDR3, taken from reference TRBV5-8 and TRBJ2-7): EAGVTQSPTHLIKTRGQQATLRCSPISGHTSVYWYQQALGLGLQFLLWYDEGEERNRGNFPPRFSGRQFPNYSSELNVNALELEDSALYLCASGATSGLRREQYFGPGTRLTVT.

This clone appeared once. This CDR3 reads CAISESGRNSPLHF. In DNA, the CDR3 is TGTGCCATCAGTGAGTCTGGCAGAAATTCACCCCTCCACTTT. The chain uses TRBV10-3 and TRBJ1-6; D uncertain. The CDR3 spans 14 residues. The V gene's germline CDR1 is ENHRY and CDR2 SYGVKD. The V end lost 0 bases, the J end lost 7 bases, and 7 bases lay between the germline ends.

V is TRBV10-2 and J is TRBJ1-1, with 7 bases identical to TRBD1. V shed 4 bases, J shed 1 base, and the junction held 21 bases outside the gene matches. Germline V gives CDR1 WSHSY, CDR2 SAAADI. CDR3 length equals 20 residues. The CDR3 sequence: CASSGGQNQKPPRWNTEAFF. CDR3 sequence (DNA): TGCGCCAGCAGTGGGGGACAGAACCAGAAACCCCCGCGTTGGAACACTGAAGCTTTCTTT.

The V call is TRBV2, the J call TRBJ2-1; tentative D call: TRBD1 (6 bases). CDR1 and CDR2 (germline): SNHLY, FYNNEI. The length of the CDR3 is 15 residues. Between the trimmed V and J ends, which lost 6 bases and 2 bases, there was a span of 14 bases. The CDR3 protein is CASRFDRNPYNEQFF. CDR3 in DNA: TGTGCCAGCAGGTTTGACAGGAATCCCTACAATGAGCAGTTCTTC.

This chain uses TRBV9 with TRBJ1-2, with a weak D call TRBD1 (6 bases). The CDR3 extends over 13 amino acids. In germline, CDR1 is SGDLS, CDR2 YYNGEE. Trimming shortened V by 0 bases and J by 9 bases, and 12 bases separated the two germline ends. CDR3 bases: TGTGCCAGCAGCGTAGACAGGGTGTGGTGCTACACCTTC. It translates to CASSVDRVWCYTF.

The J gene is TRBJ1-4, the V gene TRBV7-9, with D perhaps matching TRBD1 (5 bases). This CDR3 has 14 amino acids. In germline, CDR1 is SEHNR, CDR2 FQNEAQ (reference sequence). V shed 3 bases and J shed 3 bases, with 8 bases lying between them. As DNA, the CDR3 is TGTGCCAGCAGCTTGGGGGGTCCTAATGAAAAACTGTTTTTT. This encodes CASSLGGPNEKLFF.

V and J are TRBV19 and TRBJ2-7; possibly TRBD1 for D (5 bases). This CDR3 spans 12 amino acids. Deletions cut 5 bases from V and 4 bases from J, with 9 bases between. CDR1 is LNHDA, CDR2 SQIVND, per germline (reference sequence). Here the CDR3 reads CASSASGYEQYF. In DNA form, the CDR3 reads TGTGCCAGTAGTGCTTCAGGGTACGAGCAGTACTTC.

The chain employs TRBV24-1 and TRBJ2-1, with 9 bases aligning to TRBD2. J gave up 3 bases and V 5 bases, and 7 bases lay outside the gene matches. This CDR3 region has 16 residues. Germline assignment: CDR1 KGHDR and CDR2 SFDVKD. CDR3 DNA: TGTGCCACCAGTGTCGGGCTAGCGGGAAGCTACAATGAGCAGTTCTTC. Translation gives CATSVGLAGSYNEQFF.

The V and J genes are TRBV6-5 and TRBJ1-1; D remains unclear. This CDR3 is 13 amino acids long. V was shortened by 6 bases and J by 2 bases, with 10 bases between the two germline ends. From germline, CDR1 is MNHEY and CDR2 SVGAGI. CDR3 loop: CASRLRINTEAFF. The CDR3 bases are TGTGCCAGCAGGCTCAGGATTAACACTGAAGCTTTCTTT.

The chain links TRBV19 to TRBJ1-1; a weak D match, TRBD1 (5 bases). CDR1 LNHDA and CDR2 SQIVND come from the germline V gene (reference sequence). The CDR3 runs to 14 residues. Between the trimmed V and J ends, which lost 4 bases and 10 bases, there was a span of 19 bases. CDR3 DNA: TGTGCCAGTAGTACCAACGGCGGGGCCAAACGAGCTTTCTTT. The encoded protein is CASSTNGGAKRAFF.

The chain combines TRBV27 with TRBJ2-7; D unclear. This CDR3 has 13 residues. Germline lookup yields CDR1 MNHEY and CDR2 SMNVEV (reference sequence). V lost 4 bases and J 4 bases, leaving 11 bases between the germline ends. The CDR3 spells CASSYRFGYEQYF. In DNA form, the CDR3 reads TGTGCCAGCAGTTACCGGTTTGGTTACGAGCAGTACTTC.

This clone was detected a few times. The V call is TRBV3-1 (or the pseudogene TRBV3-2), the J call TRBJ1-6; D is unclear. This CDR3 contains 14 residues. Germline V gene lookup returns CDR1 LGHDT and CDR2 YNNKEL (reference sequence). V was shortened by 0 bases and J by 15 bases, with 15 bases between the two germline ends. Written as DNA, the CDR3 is TGTGCCAGCAGCCAAGAAGGAGCGCAGAGGAACCTCCACTTT. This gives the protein CASSQEGAQRNLHF.

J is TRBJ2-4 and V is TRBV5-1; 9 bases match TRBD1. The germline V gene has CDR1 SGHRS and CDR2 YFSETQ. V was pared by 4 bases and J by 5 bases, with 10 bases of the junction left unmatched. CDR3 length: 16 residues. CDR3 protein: CASSPGQGRGENIQYF. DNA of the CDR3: TGCGCCAGCAGCCCGGGACAGGGTCGTGGCGAAAACATTCAGTACTTC.

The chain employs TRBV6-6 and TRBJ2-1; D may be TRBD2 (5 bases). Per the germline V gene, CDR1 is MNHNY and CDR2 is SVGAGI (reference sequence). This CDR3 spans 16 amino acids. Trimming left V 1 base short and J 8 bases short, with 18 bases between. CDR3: CASSYFRDSVLDEQFF. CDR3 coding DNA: TGTGCCAGCAGTTACTTCCGGGATAGTGTTCTGGATGAGCAGTTCTTC.

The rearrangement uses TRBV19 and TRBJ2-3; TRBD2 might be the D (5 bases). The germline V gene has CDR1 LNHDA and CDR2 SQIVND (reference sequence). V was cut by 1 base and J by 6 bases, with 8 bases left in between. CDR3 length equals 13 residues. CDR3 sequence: CASSIGWRDTQYF. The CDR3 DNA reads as TGTGCCAGTAGTATAGGATGGAGGGATACGCAGTATTTT.

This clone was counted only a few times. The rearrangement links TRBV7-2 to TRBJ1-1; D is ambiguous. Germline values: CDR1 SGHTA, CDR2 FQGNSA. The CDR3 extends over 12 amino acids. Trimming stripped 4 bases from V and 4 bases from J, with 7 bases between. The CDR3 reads CASSSYSTEAFF. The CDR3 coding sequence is TGTGCCAGCAGCTCCTACAGCACTGAAGCTTTCTTT.

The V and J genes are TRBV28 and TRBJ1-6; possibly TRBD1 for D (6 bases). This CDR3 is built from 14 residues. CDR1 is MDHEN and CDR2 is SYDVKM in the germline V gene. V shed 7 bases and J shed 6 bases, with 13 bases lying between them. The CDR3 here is CASIPRGPNSPLHF. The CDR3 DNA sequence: TGTGCCAGCATTCCCAGGGGACCTAATTCACCCCTCCACTTT.

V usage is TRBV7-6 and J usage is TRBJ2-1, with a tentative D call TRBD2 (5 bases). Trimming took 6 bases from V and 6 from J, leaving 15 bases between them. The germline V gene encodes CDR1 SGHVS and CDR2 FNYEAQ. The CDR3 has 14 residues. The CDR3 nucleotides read TGTGCCAGCAGTTATCGGACTTCTTCCAATGAGCAGTTCTTC. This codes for CASSYRTSSNEQFF.

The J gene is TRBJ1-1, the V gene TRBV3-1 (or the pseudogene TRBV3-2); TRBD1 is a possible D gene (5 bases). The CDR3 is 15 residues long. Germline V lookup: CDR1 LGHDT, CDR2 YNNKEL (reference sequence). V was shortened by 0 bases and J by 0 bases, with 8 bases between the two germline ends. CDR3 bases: TGTGCCAGCAGCCAAGATCGGGGGATGAACACTGAAGCTTTCTTT. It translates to CASSQDRGMNTEAFF.

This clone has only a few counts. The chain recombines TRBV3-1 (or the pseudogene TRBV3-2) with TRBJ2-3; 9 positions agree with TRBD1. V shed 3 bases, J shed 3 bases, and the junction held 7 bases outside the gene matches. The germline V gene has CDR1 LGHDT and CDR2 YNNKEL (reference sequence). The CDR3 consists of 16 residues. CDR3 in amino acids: CASSHTGQGRTDTQYF. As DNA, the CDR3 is TGTGCCAGCAGCCACACAGGACAGGGGAGGACAGATACGCAGTATTTT.